The 13 T cell receptor beta chains listed next were all sequenced from one sample in a study of cytomegalovirus exposure and HLA in healthy donors. PCR used 60 Vbeta primers and 13 Jbeta primers. The repertoire was sequenced with immunoSEQ multiplex PCR; TCRdb's copy has only in-frame clones and lacks some. The top ten clones hold about 16% of a sample with about 120,000 clones, roughly three quarters of them seen once. Sequences were obtained from PBMCs. These receptor sequences come from a man aged 50-59 years in good health and CMV-seropositive.

This clone was recorded only once. This chain links TRBV2 with TRBJ2-2; 7 bases align to TRBD1. This CDR3 contains 15 residues. Germline CDR1 and CDR2: SNHLY and FYNNEI. V was clipped by 5 bases and J by 1 base; unmatched bases: 4. The CDR3 protein is CASSRTGQNTGELFF. CDR3 DNA sequence: TGTGCCAGCAGTCGGACAGGCCAGAACACCGGGGAGCTGTTTTTT.

This chain joins TRBV11-3 and TRBJ2-3; TRBD2 might be the D (7 bases). Trimming shortened V by 1 base and J by 0 bases, and 11 bases separated the two germline ends. In germline, CDR1 is SGHNT, CDR2 YENEEA. This CDR3 spans 16 amino acids. The CDR3 DNA follows: TGTGCCAGCAGCTTAGTGGGGGGGGCTAGCACAGATACGCAGTATTTT. As protein: CASSLVGGASTDTQYF.

The chain links TRBV19 to TRBJ2-7; 12 bases align to TRBD1. The CDR3 runs to 15 residues. CDR1 and CDR2 from the germline V gene are LNHDA and SQIVND (reference sequence). Trimming at V came to 5 bases and at J to 3 bases, leaving 5 bases not matched to a gene. CDR3 bases: TGTGCCAGTAGTGCCGGGACAGGGGGCGGCTACGAGCAGTACTTC. This encodes CASSAGTGGGYEQYF.

J is TRBJ2-6 and V is TRBV5-1, with D unclear. Germline assignment: CDR1 SGHRS and CDR2 YFSETQ. The CDR3 has 16 amino acids. The V end lost 4 bases, the J end lost 0 bases, and 11 bases lay between the germline ends. The CDR3 nucleotides read TGCGCCAGCAGCCTGACTGCAGCCTCTGGGGCCAACGTCCTGACTTTC. It translates to CASSLTAASGANVLTF.

The rearrangement uses TRBV7-2 and TRBJ1-6; 9 bases match TRBD1. CDR1 and CDR2 (germline): SGHTA, FQGNSA. The junction had 4 bases not matched to a gene; V was cut back by 1 base and J by 9 bases. The CDR3 is made up of 15 amino acids. This chain's CDR3 is CASSLDGTGSSPLHF. CDR3 in DNA: TGTGCCAGCAGCTTAGACGGGACAGGGAGTTCACCCCTCCACTTT.

The chain employs TRBV5-4 and TRBJ2-5, with TRBD1 matching over 12 bases. The CDR3 consists of 19 residues. Per the germline V gene, CDR1 is SGHNT and CDR2 is YYREEE (reference sequence). Germline trimming cut 4 bases from V and 3 bases from J; bases unmatched to any gene: 16. DNA for the CDR3: TGTGCCAGCAGCCCCGGGGACAGGGGGCGCTCCCCTTCCAAAGAGACCCAGTACTTC. Translating it yields CASSPGDRGRSPSKETQYF. Full variable domain (outside the CDR3, taken from reference TRBV5-4 and TRBJ2-5): ETGVTQSPTHLIKTRGQQVTLRCSSQSGHNTVSWYQQALGQGPQFIFQYYREEENGRGNFPPRFSGLQFPNYSSELNVNALELDDSALYLCASSPGDRGRSPSKETQYFGPGTRLLVL.

The rearrangement joins TRBV7-2 to TRBJ1-6; no clear D gene. Germline V CDR1 and CDR2: SGHTA, FQGNSA. The ends were cut back, 4 bases at V and 5 bases at J, with 3 bases in the middle. The CDR3 is made up of 12 amino acids. The CDR3 DNA reads TGTGCCAGCAGCTCAAATAATTCACCCCTCCACTTT. Translating gives CASSSNNSPLHF.

The V and J genes are TRBV5-1 and TRBJ2-2, with D perhaps TRBD1 (6 bases). The CDR3 sequence is 14 residues long. The V gene lost 2 bases and the J gene lost 4 bases, with 9 bases spanning the gap. Germline V gene sequence: CDR1 SGHRS, CDR2 YFSETQ. The CDR3 nucleotides read TGCGCCAGCAGCTTATGGACAGCCACCGGGGAGCTGTTTTTT. Its translation: CASSLWTATGELFF.

The chain joins TRBV6-1 to TRBJ2-7; TRBD2 matches 10 bases. The length of the CDR3 is 13 residues. The germline V gene encodes CDR1 MNHNS and CDR2 SASEGT. V shed 6 bases and J 3 bases; nucleotides not matched to a gene: 2. CDR3 loop: CASRSSGSYEQYF. DNA for the CDR3: TGTGCCAGCAGGTCTAGCGGGAGCTACGAGCAGTACTTC.

Written as DNA, the CDR3 is TGTGCCAGCAGTGAAATCCAGGGGCGCTACAATGAGCAGTTCTTC. It is translated as CASSEIQGRYNEQFF. The genes are TRBV2 and TRBJ2-1; possible D gene TRBD1, 6 bases. Germline V gene data show CDR1 as SNHLY and CDR2 as FYNNEI. The V end was cut by 2 bases, the J end by 3 bases, with 11 bases between. This CDR3 is built from 15 residues.

This CDR3 reads CASSQYTSKTSEQYF. The DNA for the CDR3 is TGCGCCAGCAGCCAATATACTAGCAAGACATCCGAGCAGTACTTC. The chain employs TRBV4-3 and TRBJ2-7, with D tentatively TRBD2 (6 bases). V was shortened by 2 bases and J by 6 bases, with 17 bases between the two germline ends. CDR1 and CDR2 (germline): LGHNA, YSLEER. The length of the CDR3 is 15 residues.

This clone was seen just once. V usage is TRBV4-3 and J usage is TRBJ1-2; no firm D call. V lost 1 base and J 7 bases, leaving 10 bases between the germline ends. The CDR3 extends over 13 amino acids. Germline V gene sequence: CDR1 LGHNA, CDR2 YSLEER. CDR3 DNA sequence: TGCGCCAGCAGCCAAGGCTCGGGGAGTGGCTACACCTTC. It translates to CASSQGSGSGYTF.

The chain has TRBV27 and TRBJ2-3; 11 bases are a match to TRBD2. This CDR3 is built from 16 residues. Germline V CDR1 and CDR2: MNHEY, SMNVEV (reference sequence). The ends lost 4 bases at V and 5 bases at J; junction bases unmatched: 8. The CDR3 coding sequence is TGTGCCAGCAGTTCACTTAGCGGGAGGGCAGGAGATACGCAGTATTTT. It specifies CASSSLSGRAGDTQYF.